Reported below is one TCR beta chain. Its antigen remains unidentified. The data derive from a study of cytomegalovirus exposure and HLA in healthy donors. Primers included in the PCR were 60 Vbeta and 13 Jbeta primers. Assay used: immunoSEQ multiplex PCR; TCRdb lists only in-frame clones, some missing. The data show 100,000 to 120,000 clones, less than 80% seen once. Healthy donors of bone marrow made up the group. Trimming left V 4 bases short and J 3 bases short, with 13 bases between. Per germline, CDR1 SGHRS and CDR2 YFSETQ. The CDR3 is 15 residues long. Whole-study results and caveats: Upon later analysis, HLA-associated TCR beta chains proved more clonally expanded than other, equally common chains. Within the data, a cluster of highly shared sequence variants was likely a sequencing artifact.

The sequencing input was PBMCs. The chain is built from TRBV5-1 and TRBJ1-4; no reliable D call. This TCR came from a woman aged 40 to 55 in good health and CMV-seropositive. This CDR3 is CASSPGRGPNEKLFF. In DNA, the CDR3 is TGCGCCAGCAGCCCCGGGCGGGGTCCTAATGAAAAACTGTTTTTT. The whole variable domain, filled in from reference TRBV5-1 and TRBJ1-4, reads KAGVTQTPRYLIKTRGQQVTLSCSPISGHRSVSWYQQTPGQGLQFLFEYFSETQRNKGNFPGRFSGRQFSNSRSEMNVSTLELGDSALYLCASSPGRGPNEKLFFGSGTQLSVL.